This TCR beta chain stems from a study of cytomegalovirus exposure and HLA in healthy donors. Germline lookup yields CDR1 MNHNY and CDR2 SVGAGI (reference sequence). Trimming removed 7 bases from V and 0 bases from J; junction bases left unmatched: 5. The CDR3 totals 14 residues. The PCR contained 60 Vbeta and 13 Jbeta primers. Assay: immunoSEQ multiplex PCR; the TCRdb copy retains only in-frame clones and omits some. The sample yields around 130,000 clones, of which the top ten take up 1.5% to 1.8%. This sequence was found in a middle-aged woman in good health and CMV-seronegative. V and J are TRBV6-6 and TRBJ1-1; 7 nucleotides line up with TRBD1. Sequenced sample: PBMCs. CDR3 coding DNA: TGTGCCAGCACCCTCGGGACAGTGAACACTGAAGCTTTCTTT. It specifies CASTLGTVNTEAFF.